These 26 T cell receptor beta chains came from one sample sequenced in a study of blood T cell repertoires in COVID-19. Sequencing used immunoSEQ multiplex PCR; TCRdb keeps in-frame clones, though not all of them. Of roughly 30,000 clones detected, approximately 84% appear once; the ten largest clones hold more than 15%. The sample was peripheral blood. Every receptor here comes from an older woman with acute or convalescent COVID-19.

The chain joins TRBV15 to TRBJ2-3; D possibly corresponds to TRBD1 (6 bases). This CDR3 has 16 amino acids. The germline V gene has CDR1 LNHNV and CDR2 YYDKDF (reference sequence). V lost 4 bases and J 4 bases, leaving 18 bases between the germline ends. The CDR3 bases are TGTGCCACCAGCAAACTCCAACTACAGGGCGCAGATACGCAGTATTTT. Amino acids: CATSKLQLQGADTQYF.

The rearrangement joins TRBV19 to TRBJ2-1; D is perhaps TRBD2 (5 bases). CDR3 length equals 14 residues. Trimming removed 6 bases at V and 3 bases at J, with 12 bases between. Germline V CDR1 and CDR2: LNHDA, SQIVND (reference sequence). CDR3 sequence reads: CASREVDGYNEQFF. The CDR3 DNA reads TGTGCCAGTAGGGAGGTTGACGGCTACAATGAGCAGTTCTTC.

This clone showed up just a few times. The genes are TRBV7-9 and TRBJ1-4, with 7 nucleotides matching TRBD1. The CDR3 has 15 residues. V was clipped by 2 bases and J by 8 bases; unmatched bases: 8. The germline V gene encodes CDR1 SEHNR and CDR2 FQNEAQ (reference sequence). Written as DNA, the CDR3 is TGTGCCAGCAGCTTATTCCGGGACAGTTGGGAAAAACTGTTTTTT. The encoded protein is CASSLFRDSWEKLFF.

This chain links TRBV24-1 with TRBJ1-2; tentative D call: TRBD1 (5 bases). The germline CDR1 and CDR2 sequences are KGHDR and SFDVKD. The V gene lost 3 bases and the J gene lost 0 bases, with 10 bases spanning the gap. The CDR3 covers 15 residues. The CDR3 nucleotides are TGTGCCACCAGTGATCCAGGGCAAGCTAACTATGGCTACACCTTC. Protein sequence: CATSDPGQANYGYTF.

This clone was seen only a few times. Within the sample, other DNA sequences also encode this same CDR3. V is TRBV3-1 (or the pseudogene TRBV3-2) and J is TRBJ2-1; D gene uncertain. The V end was cut by 1 base, the J end by 6 bases, with 4 bases between. The CDR3 is made up of 12 amino acids. CDR1 and CDR2 from the germline V gene are LGHDT and YNNKEL (reference sequence). Here the CDR3 reads CASSQGGNEQFF. DNA of the CDR3: TGTGCCAGCAGCCAAGGCGGCAATGAGCAGTTCTTC.

V and J are TRBV18 and TRBJ1-3; tentatively, D is TRBD1 (6 bases). Trimming took off 4 bases at V and 0 bases at J, with 13 bases between the two ends. This CDR3 has 16 amino acids. Germline V gene data show CDR1 as KGHSH and CDR2 as LQKENI. The CDR3 region is CASSHVDSLSGNTIYF. In DNA, the CDR3 is TGTGCCAGCTCACACGTGGACAGCCTCTCTGGAAACACCATATATTTT.

This sequence joins TRBV9 and TRBJ2-1; 7 bases align to TRBD1. This CDR3 is built from 15 residues. The J segment lost 0 bases and the V segment lost 8 bases, leaving 8 bases of the junction unmatched. Looked up from germline, CDR1 is SGDLS and CDR2 is YYNGEE. CDR3 sequence reads: CASSEDRSSYNEQFF. The CDR3 region has the DNA TGTGCCAGTTCTGAGGACAGGAGCTCCTACAATGAGCAGTTCTTC.

This chain joins TRBV9 and TRBJ2-5, with D possibly TRBD1 on 6 matching bases. The CDR3 consists of 14 residues. CDR1 and CDR2 (germline): SGDLS, YYNGEE. V gave up 4 bases and J gave up 4 bases, with 14 bases separating them. Here the CDR3 DNA reads TGTGCCAGCAGCACCACAGGGATGAGAGAGACCCAGTACTTC. Translation gives CASSTTGMRETQYF.

This chain links TRBV6-5 with TRBJ2-7; the match to TRBD1 covers 7 bases. Per the germline V gene, CDR1 is MNHEY and CDR2 is SVGAGI. The CDR3 runs 14 residues. V gave up 6 bases and J gave up 5 bases; unmatched junction bases: 10. The CDR3 region is CASSSGQENHEQYF. DNA for the CDR3: TGTGCCAGCAGCTCCGGACAGGAAAACCACGAGCAGTACTTC.

The J gene is TRBJ2-1, the V gene TRBV24-1, with 9 bases lining up with TRBD1. The CDR3 totals 16 residues. V shed 4 bases, J shed 4 bases, and the junction held 7 bases outside the gene matches. Germline CDR1 is KGHDR and CDR2 is SFDVKD. The CDR3 nucleotides are TGTGCCACCAGTGACCCCGGTGGACAGGGGTACAATGAGCAGTTCTTC. Its protein product is CATSDPGGQGYNEQFF.

This clone was seen a handful of times. The chain links TRBV18 to TRBJ2-7, with no clear D. V lost 5 bases and J 5 bases, leaving 10 bases between the germline ends. In germline, CDR1 is KGHSH, CDR2 LQKENI. This CDR3 has 12 residues. This chain's CDR3 is CASSFIGNEQYF. The DNA of the CDR3 is TGTGCCAGCTCATTTATCGGTAACGAGCAGTACTTC.

V is TRBV19 and J is TRBJ1-5; 10 positions agree with TRBD1. Germline V gene lookup returns CDR1 LNHDA and CDR2 SQIVND (reference sequence). There are 16 residues in the CDR3. After removal of 8 bases from V and 0 bases from J, the junction contained 7 bases not matched to a gene. CDR3 sequence: CASWSGTGVSNQPQHF. CDR3 DNA sequence: TGTGCCAGTTGGTCCGGGACAGGGGTTAGCAATCAGCCCCAGCATTTT.

The V gene is TRBV7-8, the J gene TRBJ1-5; 9 nucleotides match TRBD1. CDR3 length: 16 amino acids. Looked up from germline, CDR1 is SGHVS and CDR2 is FQNEAQ. Losses at the gene ends were 4 bases for V and 5 bases for J; bases not matched to a gene: 9. This CDR3 reads CASSSMDRGLHQPQHF. CDR3 nucleotide sequence: TGTGCCAGCAGCTCTATGGACAGGGGCCTCCATCAGCCCCAGCATTTT.

The chain links TRBV9 to TRBJ2-1; D might be TRBD2 (7 bases). Germline loops: CDR1 SGDLS, CDR2 YYNGEE. This CDR3 spans 12 amino acids. V was clipped by 4 bases and J by 9 bases, with 11 bases between them. The CDR3 DNA sequence: TGTGCCAGCAGCAGAGGGGGGGCTGAGCAGTTCTTC. It codes for CASSRGGAEQFF.

This CDR3 reads CAWSRQGWAEAFF. DNA of the CDR3: TGTGCCTGGTCCAGACAGGGCTGGGCTGAAGCTTTCTTT. J is TRBJ1-1 and V is TRBV30, with TRBD1 matching 7 bases. From germline, CDR1 is GTSNPN and CDR2 SVGIG (reference sequence). V shed 5 bases and J 6 bases; nucleotides not matched to a gene: 9. The CDR3 covers 13 residues.

The chain recombines TRBV5-1 with TRBJ1-4, with a weak D call TRBD1 (6 bases). V gave up 3 bases and J gave up 2 bases, with 8 bases separating them. This CDR3 comprises 14 residues. Germline V gene sequence: CDR1 SGHRS, CDR2 YFSETQ. The CDR3 DNA is TGCGCCAGCAGCTCGGACAGTACTAATGAAAAACTGTTTTTT. Translation: CASSSDSTNEKLFF.

This sequence joins TRBV6-5 and TRBJ1-5, with TRBD1 matching 10 bases. From germline, CDR1 is MNHEY and CDR2 SVGAGI. The V gene end was trimmed by 7 bases and the J gene end by 6 bases; junction bases not matched to a gene: 9. This CDR3 has 15 residues. The CDR3: CASNRDRGRIQPQHF. The DNA of the CDR3 is TGTGCCAGCAATAGAGACAGGGGGCGGATTCAGCCCCAGCATTTT.

This rearrangement joins TRBV3-1 (or the pseudogene TRBV3-2) to TRBJ2-7; tentatively, D is TRBD2 (6 bases). The CDR3 is made up of 12 amino acids. In germline, CDR1 is LGHDT, CDR2 YNNKEL (reference sequence). Between the trimmed V and J ends, which lost 4 bases and 5 bases, there was a span of 9 bases. DNA of the CDR3: TGTGCCAGCAGCCGGGCGGGACACGAGCAGTACTTC. This sequence encodes CASSRAGHEQYF.

This rearrangement joins TRBV29-1 to TRBJ2-3, with 13 bases matching TRBD2. Germline CDR1 SQVTM, CDR2 ANQGSEA. Germline trimming cut 8 bases from V and 2 bases from J; bases unmatched to any gene: 7. The CDR3 is 15 residues long. The CDR3 DNA sequence: TGCAGCACAGGGACTAGCGGGGAGCCCACAGATACGCAGTATTTT. Translation: CSTGTSGEPTDTQYF.

Notes on this clone: This sample also contains other DNA sequences that code for the same CDR3. The chain links TRBV18 to TRBJ1-5; the match to TRBD1 covers 9 bases. CDR1 is KGHSH, CDR2 LQKENI, per germline. The trim removed 3 bases at V and 2 bases at J, leaving 2 bases unmatched. The CDR3 sequence is 15 residues long. The CDR3 DNA reads TGTGCCAGCTCACCGGACAGGGGCGGCAATCAGCCCCAGCATTTT. Translated, it gives CASSPDRGGNQPQHF.

This sequence joins TRBV24-1 and TRBJ1-1, with 9 nucleotides matching TRBD1. In germline, CDR1 is KGHDR, CDR2 SFDVKD. Unmatched junction bases numbered 5, after V lost 3 bases and J lost 4 bases. This CDR3 has 15 amino acids. The CDR3 DNA reads TGTGCCACCAGTGATACCGGGACAGGGAGCACTGAAGCTTTCTTT. As protein: CATSDTGTGSTEAFF.

This chain connects TRBV11-2 to TRBJ1-1; 7 bases are shared with TRBD1. This CDR3 is built from 16 residues. CDR1 is SGHAT and CDR2 is FQNNGV in the germline V gene. Trimming took 5 bases from V and 7 from J; bases not matched to a gene: 16. The CDR3 spells CASSPRPHRGGGEAFF. In nucleotides, the CDR3 is TGTGCCAGCAGCCCCCGTCCTCACAGGGGTGGTGGTGAAGCTTTCTTT.

The rearrangement uses TRBV18 and TRBJ2-6; 7 nucleotides align to TRBD2. The germline V gene encodes CDR1 KGHSH and CDR2 LQKENI. This CDR3 spans 18 amino acids. Trimming took 2 bases from V and 4 from J; bases not matched to a gene: 11. CDR3 sequence reads: CASSPMLGGPAGANVLTF. The DNA of the CDR3 is TGTGCCAGCTCACCAATGCTGGGAGGGCCGGCCGGGGCCAACGTCCTGACTTTC.

This clone was seen more than once but under ten times. Other DNA sequences of this sample code for an identical CDR3. V is TRBV2 and J is TRBJ2-7; 10 positions agree with TRBD1. The length of the CDR3 is 13 residues. J gave up 4 bases and V 8 bases, and 5 bases lay outside the gene matches. Germline CDR1 and CDR2: SNHLY and FYNNEI. Here the CDR3 DNA reads TGTGCCAGCGGGGGACAGGGGCTATACGAGCAGTACTTC. Its protein product is CASGGQGLYEQYF. The whole variable domain, filled in from reference TRBV2 and TRBJ2-7, reads EPEVTQTPSHQVTQMGQEVILRCVPISNHLYFYWYRQILGQKVEFLVSFYNNEISEKSEIFDDQFSVERPDGSNFTLKIRSTKLEDSAMYFCASGGQGLYEQYFGPGTRLTVT.

This sequence joins TRBV6-4 and TRBJ2-2; 8 bases are a match to TRBD2. Germline V lookup: CDR1 MRHNA, CDR2 SNTAGT. This CDR3 comprises 12 residues. J was trimmed by 16 bases and V by 6 bases; bases with no gene match: 10. The CDR3 region is CASRVSGVDSFF. In DNA form, the CDR3 reads TGTGCCAGCAGAGTTAGCGGGGTGGACTCGTTTTTT.

In nucleotides, the CDR3 is TGTGCCAGCAGCTCACCCGGGAGACAGGGACAAGAGACCCAGTACTTC. Its translation: CASSSPGRQGQETQYF. J is TRBJ2-5 and V is TRBV5-5; D might be TRBD1 (7 bases). Per germline, CDR1 SGHKS and CDR2 YYEKEE (reference sequence). The V and J ends lost 3 bases and 2 bases respectively, with 17 bases between them. This CDR3 is built from 16 residues.